A selection of T cell receptor beta chains follows, all from one sample in a study of a mutant IDH1 vaccine in newly diagnosed glioma. Antigens of these TCRs are unknown. This table comes from immunoSEQ multiplex PCR, and its TCRdb copy is limited to in-frame clones, with some not included. The repertoire holds about 54,000 clones, with less than 90% as singletons. The specimen comprised PBMCs, sampled from a glioma patient whose treatment included an IDH1 peptide vaccine. The receptors were sampled from a young woman with glioma. The conserved cysteine and the conserved F or W are not part of the CDR3 here. The order of the fields is J gene, D gene, V gene, CDR3 protein. A D gene is named only where the DNA matches it firmly.

TRBJ2-5,TRBD1,TRBV6-6,ASTPGQGEETQY
TRBJ2-3,NA,TRBV27,ASSSSHPTDTQY
TRBJ1-1,NA,TRBV4-1,ASSFSEGGGTEAF
TRBJ2-3,TRBD2,TRBV7-6,ASSLGSGRGPDTQY
TRBJ1-2,NA,TRBV10-3,ATNGGPAGYT
TRBJ1-5,NA,TRBV28,ASSLEGWGGSNQPQH
TRBJ2-7,TRBD2,TRBV5-4,ASRTSGGSEY
TRBJ1-2,TRBD1,TRBV5-4,ASSRDRDGYT
TRBJ2-2,NA,TRBV9,ASSVPAGAGELF
TRBJ2-7,TRBD1,TRBV6-5,ASSYWGQGLSYEQY
TRBJ2-2,TRBD2,TRBV5-4,ASSLYYASGRKNTGELF
TRBJ2-7,TRBD1,TRBV7-3,ASSWDRAPIYEQY
TRBJ2-3,NA,TRBV27,ASSQGTDTQY
TRBJ1-3,NA,TRBV1,TSSPPGPRGGNTIY
TRBJ1-1,NA,TRBV5-4,ASSPRPVMNTEAF
TRBJ2-7,TRBD1,TRBV19,ASRQGARYEQY
TRBJ2-7,NA,TRBV4-3,ASSQDATRVNEQY
TRBJ1-2,TRBD1,TRBV27,ASSSWEGANGYT
TRBJ2-2,NA,TRBV5-6,ASSAGLYTGELF
TRBJ1-1,TRBD1,TRBV6-5,ASRESRQGAEAF
TRBJ2-7,TRBD2,TRBV7-6,ASSLAALAGGYEQY
TRBJ1-5,TRBD1,TRBV19,ASRGQGNQPQH
TRBJ2-3,NA,TRBV4-1,ASSQEGTDTQY
TRBJ2-3,TRBD2,TRBV14,ASSQALAGKRY
TRBJ1-1,NA,TRBV2,ASRGDTEAF
TRBJ2-7,NA,TRBV27,ASSGTADYEQY
TRBJ2-7,TRBD2,TRBV6-1,ASSEGAGGTAYEQY
TRBJ1-5,NA,TRBV5-1,ASRRAGSTNQPQH
TRBJ2-7,NA,TRBV2,ASSEALRISGEQY
TRBJ2-7,TRBD2,TRBV5-1,ASSRLAVYGYEQY
TRBJ2-5,NA,TRBV5-6,ASSLEKGWEETQY
TRBJ2-2,TRBD2,TRBV27,ASSLVGTSGTLGGTGELF
TRBJ2-7,TRBD2,TRBV9,ASSVASGSGYEQY
TRBJ1-5,NA,TRBV19,ASSILYSNQPQH
TRBJ1-1,NA,TRBV7-9,ASSSWESTEAF
TRBJ1-6,NA,TRBV11-1,ASKLESNSPLH
TRBJ1-1,NA,TRBV7-2,ASSLAGVNTEAF
TRBJ2-7,NA,TRBV7-9,ASSASRVPYEQY
TRBJ1-3,TRBD1,TRBV13,ASSAPTGGEDTIY
TRBJ2-7,TRBD1,TRBV2,ASSYRGQVEQY
TRBJ1-1,NA,TRBV29-1,SGDEGNTEAF
TRBJ1-5,NA,TRBV19,ASTTTTWSNQPQH
TRBJ2-3,NA,TRBV4-1,ASSQGVNTQY
TRBJ2-5,TRBD1,TRBV6-6,ASSYGRRTGAATQY
TRBJ1-2,TRBD1,TRBV27,ASSLSTGARGYT
TRBJ1-4,NA,TRBV6-5,AVGSSTNEKLF
TRBJ2-7,TRBD2,TRBV4-2,ASSQEGAGGPHEQY
TRBJ2-3,TRBD2,TRBV5-1,ASSLGQRGSSTDTQY
TRBJ1-1,TRBD1,TRBV10-3,AIRGQDFSEAF
TRBJ1-2,TRBD1,TRBV5-4,ASRGQTGGDGYT
TRBJ2-7,NA,TRBV5-4,ASSLRPNYEQY
TRBJ1-6,NA,TRBV4-3,ASSQETGNSSPLH
TRBJ1-4,TRBD1,TRBV7-4,ASSQTGVPNEKLF
TRBJ1-1,NA,TRBV18,ASSPVLSGKNTEAF